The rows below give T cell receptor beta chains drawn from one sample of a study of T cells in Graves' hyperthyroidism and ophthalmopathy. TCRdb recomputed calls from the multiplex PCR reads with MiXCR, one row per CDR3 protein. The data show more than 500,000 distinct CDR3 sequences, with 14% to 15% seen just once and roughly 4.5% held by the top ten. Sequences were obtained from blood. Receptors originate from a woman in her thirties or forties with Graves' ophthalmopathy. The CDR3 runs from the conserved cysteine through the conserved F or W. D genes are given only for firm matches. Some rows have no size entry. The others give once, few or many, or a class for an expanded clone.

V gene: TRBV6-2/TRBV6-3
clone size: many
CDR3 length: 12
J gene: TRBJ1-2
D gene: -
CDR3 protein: CASSKSTAGYTF
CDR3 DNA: TGTGCCAGCAGTAAAAGTACAGCTGGCTACACCTTC

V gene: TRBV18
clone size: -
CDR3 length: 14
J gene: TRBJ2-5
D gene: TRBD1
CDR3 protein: CASSPKDRSETQYF
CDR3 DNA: TGTGCCAGCTCACCAAAGGACAGGTCCGAGACCCAGTACTTC

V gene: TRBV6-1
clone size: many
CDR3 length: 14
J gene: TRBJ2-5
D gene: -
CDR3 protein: CASSGLLRQETQYF
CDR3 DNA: TGTGCCAGCTCTGGCCTCCTAAGGCAAGAGACCCAGTACTTC

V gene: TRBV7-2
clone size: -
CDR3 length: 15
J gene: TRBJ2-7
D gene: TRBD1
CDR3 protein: CASSYPGTGAYEQYF
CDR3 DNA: TGTGCCAGCAGCTACCCCGGGACAGGGGCATACGAGCAGTACTTC

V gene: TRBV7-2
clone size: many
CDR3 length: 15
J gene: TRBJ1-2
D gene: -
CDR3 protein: CASSAGFSVTYGYTF
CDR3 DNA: TGTGCCAGCAGCGCCGGGTTTTCCGTGACCTATGGCTACACCTTC

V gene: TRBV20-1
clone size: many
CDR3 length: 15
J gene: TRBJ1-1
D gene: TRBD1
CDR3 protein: CSAREIDRGDTEAFF
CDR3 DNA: TGCAGTGCTAGAGAAATTGACAGGGGAGACACTGAAGCTTTCTTT

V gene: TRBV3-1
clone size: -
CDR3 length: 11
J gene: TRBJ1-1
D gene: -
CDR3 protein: CASSHGQEAFF
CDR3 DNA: TGTGCCAGCAGCCATGGCCAGGAAGCTTTCTTT

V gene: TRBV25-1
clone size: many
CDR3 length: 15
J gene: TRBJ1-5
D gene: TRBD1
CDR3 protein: CASAPTGTGDQPQHF
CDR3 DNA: TGTGCCAGCGCGCCTACCGGGACAGGGGATCAGCCCCAGCATTTT

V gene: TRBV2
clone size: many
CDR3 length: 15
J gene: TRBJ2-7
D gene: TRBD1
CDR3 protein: CASRGTEAFSYEQYF
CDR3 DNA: TGTGCCAGCAGGGGGACAGAGGCTTTCTCCTACGAGCAGTACTTC

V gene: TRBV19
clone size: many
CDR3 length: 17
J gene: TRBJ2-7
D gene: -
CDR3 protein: CASSIKNAGIQSYEQYF
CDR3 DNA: TGTGCCAGTAGTATTAAGAACGCGGGAATACAGTCCTACGAGCAGTACTTC

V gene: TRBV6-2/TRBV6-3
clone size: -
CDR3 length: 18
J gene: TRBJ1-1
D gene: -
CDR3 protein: CASSPIDIRDGVNTEAFF
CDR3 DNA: TGTGCCAGCAGTCCGATCGATATCAGGGATGGGGTGAACACTGAAGCTTTCTTT

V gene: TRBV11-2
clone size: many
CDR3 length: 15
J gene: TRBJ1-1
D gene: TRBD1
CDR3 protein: CASSPGQSLNTEAFF
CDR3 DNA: TGTGCCAGCAGCCCGGGACAGAGCCTGAACACTGAAGCTTTCTTT